This TCR beta chain originates from a study of shared clonotypes between healthy human individuals. Across the whole study: Sampling drew on donors who were a couple of women and a few men aged 18 to 49.

The method was immunoSEQ multiplex PCR; TCRdb's version includes in-frame clones alone and lacks a portion of them. Among roughly 2.5 million clones listed, 85% to 95% were seen once. The sequenced sample consisted of naive CD4+ T cells sorted from blood. Described subset: CD45RA+ positively selected. The TCR sequence derives from a man aged 18 to 29 in good health.

CDR3 residues: CASSLFRLGAQREQYF. CDR3 DNA: TGTGCCAGCAGCTTGTTCCGATTGGGGGCGCAGCGGGAGCAGTACTTC. This rearrangement joins TRBV5-6 to TRBJ2-7, with D possibly being TRBD1 (6 bases). Germline loops: CDR1 SGHDT, CDR2 YYEEEE. Trimming removed 1 base from V and 7 bases from J, with 21 bases in between. The CDR3 sequence is 16 residues long.